This T cell receptor (beta chain) comes out of a study of shared clonotypes between healthy human individuals. Whole-study context: Each donor contributed plates that comprised three CD4 naive, three CD4 memory, two CD8 naive and one CD8 memory.

The data were produced by immunoSEQ multiplex PCR, yet TCRdb's version contains in-frame clones alone and is incomplete. The sample carries around 1.1 million clones, approximately 75% recorded once. The ends were cut back, 7 bases at V and 3 bases at J, with 18 bases in the middle. CDR1 and CDR2 (germline): MNHEY, SVGAGI. The CDR3 is 15 residues long. The sample holds a few counts of this clone. This sequence originates from a man aged 18-30 years in good health. Some clones in this sample may be carry-over from other donors' samples. The chain carries TRBV6-5 and TRBJ1-1; D gene unclear. Sequencing was done on a sample of memory CD4+ T cells from PBMCs. Subset noted: CD45RA-negative fraction. The CDR3 DNA follows: TGTGCCAGCACCCCCAGGCGGGTTAGAGACACTGAAGCTTTCTTT. Amino acid sequence: CASTPRRVRDTEAFF.